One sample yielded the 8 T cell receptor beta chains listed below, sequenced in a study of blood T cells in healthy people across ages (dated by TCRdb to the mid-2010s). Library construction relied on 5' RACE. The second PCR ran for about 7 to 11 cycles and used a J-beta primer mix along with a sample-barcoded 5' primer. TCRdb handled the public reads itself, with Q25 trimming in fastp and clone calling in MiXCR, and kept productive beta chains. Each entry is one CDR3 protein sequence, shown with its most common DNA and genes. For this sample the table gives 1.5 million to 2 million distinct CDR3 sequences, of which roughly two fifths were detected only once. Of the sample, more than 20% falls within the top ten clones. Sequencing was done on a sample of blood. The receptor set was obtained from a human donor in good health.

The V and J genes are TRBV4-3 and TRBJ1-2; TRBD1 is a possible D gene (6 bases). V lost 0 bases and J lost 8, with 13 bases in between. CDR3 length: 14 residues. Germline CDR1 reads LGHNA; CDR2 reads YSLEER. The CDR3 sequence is CASSQDDRRGGYTF. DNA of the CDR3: TGCGCCAGCAGCCAAGATGACCGCAGGGGAGGCTACACCTTC.

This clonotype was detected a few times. Here the CDR3 DNA reads TGCAGTGCTAGATTAAACCGGGACAGGGGCTACACCTTC. Translated: CSARLNRDRGYTF. This chain links TRBV20-1 with TRBJ1-2, with 8 nucleotides matching TRBD1. The CDR3 loop spans 13 amino acids. Unmatched junction bases numbered 7, after V lost 2 bases and J lost 8 bases. Germline V gene lookup returns CDR1 DFQATT and CDR2 SNEGSKA (reference sequence).

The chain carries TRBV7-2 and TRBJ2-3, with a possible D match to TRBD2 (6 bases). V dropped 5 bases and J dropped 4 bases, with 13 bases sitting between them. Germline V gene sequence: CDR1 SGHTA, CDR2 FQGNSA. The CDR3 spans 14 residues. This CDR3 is CASSVLWGADTQYF. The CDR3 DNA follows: TGTGCCAGCAGCGTGCTATGGGGGGCAGATACGCAGTATTTT.

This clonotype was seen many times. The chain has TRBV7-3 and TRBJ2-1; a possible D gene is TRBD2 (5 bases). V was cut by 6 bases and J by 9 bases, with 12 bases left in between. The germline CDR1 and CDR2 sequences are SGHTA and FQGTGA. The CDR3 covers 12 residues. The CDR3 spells CASSQSGGEQFF. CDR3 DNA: TGTGCCAGCAGTCAGAGCGGCGGTGAGCAGTTCTTC. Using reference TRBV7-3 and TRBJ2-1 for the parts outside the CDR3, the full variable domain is GAGVSQTPSNKVTEKGKYVELRCDPISGHTALYWYRQSLGQGPEFLIYFQGTGAADDSGLPNDRFFAVRPEGSVSTLKIQRTERGDSAVYLCASSQSGGEQFFGPGTRLTVL.

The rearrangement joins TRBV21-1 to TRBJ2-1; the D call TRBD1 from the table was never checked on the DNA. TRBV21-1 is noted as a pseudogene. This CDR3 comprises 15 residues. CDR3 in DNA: TGTGCCAGCAGCGAAGCGCCAGGGGGCTACAATGAGCAGTTCTTC. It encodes CASSEAPGGYNEQFF.

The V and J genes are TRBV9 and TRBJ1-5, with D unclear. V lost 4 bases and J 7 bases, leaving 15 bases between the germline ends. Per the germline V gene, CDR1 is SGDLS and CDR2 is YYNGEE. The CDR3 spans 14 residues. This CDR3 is CASSPHGKPQPQHF. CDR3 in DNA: TGTGCCAGCAGCCCCCATGGAAAACCACAGCCCCAGCATTTT.

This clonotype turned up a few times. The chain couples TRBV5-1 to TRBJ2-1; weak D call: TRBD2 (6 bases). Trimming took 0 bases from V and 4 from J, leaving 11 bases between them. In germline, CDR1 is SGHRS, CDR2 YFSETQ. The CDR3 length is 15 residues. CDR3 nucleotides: TGCGCCAGCAGCTTGGGCTCTAGCGTATACAATGAGCAGTTCTTC. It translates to CASSLGSSVYNEQFF.

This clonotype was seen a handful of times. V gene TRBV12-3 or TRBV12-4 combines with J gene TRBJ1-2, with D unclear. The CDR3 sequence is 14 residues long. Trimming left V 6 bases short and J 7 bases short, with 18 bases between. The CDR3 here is CASSLRSSLGGYTF. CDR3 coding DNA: TGTGCCAGCAGCCTCAGATCCAGTTTGGGTGGCTACACCTTC.